A selection of T cell receptor beta chains follows, all from one sample in a study of cytomegalovirus exposure and HLA in healthy donors. Sequencing used immunoSEQ multiplex PCR; TCRdb keeps in-frame clones, though not all of them. The sample comprises some 57,000 clones, more than 80% of which are singletons, and approximately 1.6% rests with the top ten. Source material: PBMCs. These receptors all come from a man aged 25-45 years in good health and CMV-seropositive. The CDR3 runs from the conserved cysteine through the conserved F or W. D genes are given only for firm matches. Some rows have no size entry. The others give once, few or many, or a class for an expanded clone.

clone size	D gene	V gene	J gene	CDR3 protein	CDR3 DNA
-	-	TRBV27	TRBJ1-1	CASSLNRGMNTEAFF	TGTGCCAGCAGTCTAAATAGGGGGATGAACACTGAAGCTTTCTTT
-	TRBD2	TRBV7-9	TRBJ2-1	CASSYTSGPYNEQFF	TGTGCCAGCAGCTATACTAGCGGTCCCTACAATGAGCAGTTCTTC
-	TRBD1	TRBV19	TRBJ2-7	CASSIDEETGDYEQYF	TGTGCCAGTAGTATAGACGAAGAGACAGGGGACTACGAGCAGTACTTC
-	TRBD2	TRBV28	TRBJ2-1	CASSLPGSGNEQFF	TGTGCCAGCAGTTTACCTGGTAGCGGGAATGAGCAGTTCTTC
once	TRBD2	TRBV2	TRBJ2-1	CASSVALAGVGEQFF	TGTGCCAGCAGTGTAGCGCTAGCGGGAGTAGGTGAGCAGTTCTTC
-	TRBD1	TRBV27	TRBJ2-7	CASSRTGDEQYF	TGTGCCAGCAGTCGGACAGGGGATGAGCAGTACTTC
-	TRBD1	TRBV10-3	TRBJ2-3	CAISSGTGFTDTQYF	TGTGCCATCAGCTCCGGGACAGGGTTCACAGATACGCAGTATTTT
-	-	TRBV11-3	TRBJ2-5	CASSLAREETQYF	TGTGCCAGCAGCTTAGCCAGGGAAGAGACCCAGTACTTC
-	-	TRBV9	TRBJ1-5	CASSDGEGSNQPQHF	TGTGCCAGCAGCGATGGGGAGGGGAGCAATCAGCCCCAGCATTTT
-	TRBD1	TRBV10-1	TRBJ2-2	CASSRDRGRTGELFF	TGCGCCAGCAGCAGGGACAGGGGACGGACCGGGGAGCTGTTTTTT
-	-	TRBV19	TRBJ1-5	CASSILNQPQHF	TGTGCCAGTAGTATACTAAATCAGCCCCAGCATTTT
-	TRBD2	TRBV5-1	TRBJ2-2	CASSIRASGTGELFF	TGCGCCAGCAGCATCCGAGCTAGCGGAACCGGGGAGCTGTTTTTT
-	-	TRBV19	TRBJ2-7	CASSIKGSSYEQYF	TGTGCCAGTAGTATTAAAGGGAGCTCCTACGAGCAGTACTTC
-	TRBD1	TRBV30	TRBJ2-7	CAWSGGQSYEQYF	TGTGCCTGGAGTGGGGGACAGTCCTACGAGCAGTACTTC
-	TRBD1	TRBV7-9	TRBJ1-3	CGATGGAISGNTIYF	TGTGGTGCGACAGGGGGCGCCATCTCTGGAAACACCATATATTTT
-	TRBD1	TRBV5-1	TRBJ2-7	CASSFQGARNEQYF	TGCGCCAGCAGCTTCCAGGGGGCCCGAAACGAGCAGTACTTC
-	-	TRBV6-6	TRBJ2-3	CASSYEGSPTDTQYF	TGTGCCAGCAGTTACGAGGGCAGCCCCACAGATACGCAGTATTTT
-	TRBD2	TRBV7-9	TRBJ2-3	CASRGTSGRMGEDTQYF	TGTGCCAGCAGGGGAACTAGCGGGAGGATGGGGGAAGATACGCAGTATTTT
-	TRBD2	TRBV7-2	TRBJ2-7	CASSIGLALYEQYF	TGTGCCAGCAGCATCGGACTAGCGCTCTACGAGCAGTACTTC
few	-	TRBV5-4	TRBJ2-2	CASSSLGAGELFF	TGTGCCAGCAGCTCGCTAGGGGCCGGGGAGCTGTTTTTT
-	TRBD1	TRBV28	TRBJ1-4	CASSPQGTGEKLFF	TGTGCCAGCAGCCCTCAGGGGACAGGGGAAAAACTGTTTTTT
few	TRBD1	TRBV15	TRBJ1-5	CATTPTGGSNQPQHF	TGTGCCACCACCCCTACAGGGGGAAGCAATCAGCCCCAGCATTTT
-	-	TRBV30	TRBJ2-7	CAWRRGLTSSYEQYF	TGTGCCTGGAGGCGAGGACTTACGAGCTCCTACGAGCAGTACTTC
-	-	TRBV9	TRBJ2-1	CASSVGGEEQFF	TGTGCCAGCAGCGTAGGCGGAGAAGAGCAGTTCTTC
-	-	TRBV10-3	TRBJ1-5	CAISMQNNQPQHF	TGTGCCATCAGCATGCAGAACAATCAGCCCCAGCATTTT
-	TRBD1	TRBV30	TRBJ1-4	CAWSRTGGDEKLFF	TGTGCCTGGAGTCGGACAGGGGGAGATGAAAAACTGTTTTTT